Listed below are T cell receptor beta chains from one sample, sequenced in a study of T-cell reconstitution after alpha-beta-depleted transplantation in children. In TCRdb, the PCR reads were re-called with MiXCR into one record per CDR3 protein. The sample carries roughly 350,000 distinct CDR3 sequences, over 9% recorded once. The sample consisted of PBMCs from the stem cell graft donor, taken from the stem cell graft. These receptors were collected from a human donor who donated a stem cell graft to a child with acute lymphoblastic leukemia. CDR3s leave out the opening cysteine and the closing phenylalanine or tryptophan. Not all rows give a size; the values are once, few, many and, for expanded clones, a class.

CDR3aa | v_gene | abundance | j_gene
ASSGGLAGAKNIQY | TRBV5-6 | many | TRBJ2-4
ASTHGTETQY | TRBV7-9 | few | TRBJ2-5
ASSLQGAGTGELF | TRBV6-5 | many | TRBJ2-2
ASRWGLASYNEQF | TRBV5-1 | NA | TRBJ2-1
ASSLDRGQETQY | TRBV7-2 | many | TRBJ2-5
ASSLGAGGNQPQH | TRBV27 | many | TRBJ1-5
ASSLAAGVHNEQF | TRBV7-9 | NA | TRBJ2-1
ASSLAQGDSPLH | TRBV12-3/TRBV12-4 | few | TRBJ1-6
ASSPGTTGGEQY | TRBV3-1 | NA | TRBJ2-7
ASSSPTVPIAGGEQY | TRBV7-9 | few | TRBJ2-7
ASSLDRALGGYT | TRBV7-2 | NA | TRBJ1-2
ASSYGTGGYYEQY | TRBV27 | few | TRBJ2-7
ASSLVELS | TRBV11-2 | NA | TRBJ1-2
ASSLDGPGGSGHSPLH | TRBV5-1 | few | TRBJ1-6
AWTKKGGNQPQH | TRBV30 | NA | TRBJ1-5
ASRLGQASTDTQY | TRBV7-9 | many | TRBJ2-3
ASSVRGDEQF | TRBV7-9 | NA | TRBJ2-1
ASSQDWKTSGRAGDTQY | TRBV4-1 | NA | TRBJ2-3
ASSLGQGINQPQH | TRBV5-1 | few | TRBJ1-5
SVVWRGNYEQY | TRBV29-1 | NA | TRBJ2-7
ASSQDRLLGTQY | TRBV3-1 | many | TRBJ2-3
ASSQLPGLAVRGGEQF | TRBV4-1 | NA | TRBJ2-1
ASSSPGQGIYEQY | TRBV18 | few | TRBJ2-7
ASSPPGTSSYNEQF | TRBV18 | many | TRBJ2-1
SARVRNTYEQY | TRBV20-1 | many | TRBJ2-7
SALKGSRNDEQY | TRBV20-1 | few | TRBJ2-7
SVEWAANTGELF | TRBV29-1 | few | TRBJ2-2
SARAFPGLADKNIQY | TRBV20-1 | few | TRBJ2-4
ASSEAGPGLAGARYNEQF | TRBV6-1 | NA | TRBJ2-1
SAYPAASGRRYTDTQY | TRBV20-1 | once | TRBJ2-3
AWSGQRNTGELF | TRBV30 | few | TRBJ2-2
ASSFLNTEAF | TRBV7-9 | many | TRBJ1-1
ASSYETSGRGNEQF | TRBV6-5 | few | TRBJ2-1
ASSRGLAGVQGEQF | TRBV27 | many | TRBJ2-1
ASSPDRVETEAF | TRBV5-5 | few | TRBJ1-1
ASSSSGRAIDTQY | TRBV28 | few | TRBJ2-3
SARAPAGGTMDTQY | TRBV20-1 | NA | TRBJ2-3
ASSLRDSPSGANVLT | TRBV25-1 | few | TRBJ2-6
ASSAGLARGETQY | TRBV9 | NA | TRBJ2-5
ASSLKPSFREGSDNYGYT | TRBV5-1 | few | TRBJ1-2
ASSALQGGENTEAF | TRBV7-3 | NA | TRBJ1-1
ASSEFGGIAVKTQY | TRBV25-1 | NA | TRBJ2-5